This T cell receptor beta chain came from a study of patients and donors after allogeneic stem cell transplantation. TCRdb re-called the RT-PCR reads through MiXCR, storing one row per CDR3 protein. The sample lists roughly 180,000 distinct CDR3 sequences; less than 45% were seen once. CDR3 size: 17 residues. Germline-derived CDR1 and CDR2 are MGHRA and YSYEKL. V was cut by 0 bases and J by 5 bases, with 17 bases left in between. The TCR was taken from a human donor who was either an allogeneic HSCT recipient or a stem cell or donor lymphocyte infusion donor (not recorded which). It is not recorded whose cells these are; they may come from a transplant donor. Sequences were obtained from blood, either unsorted or a sorted T cell fraction (not recorded which). The gene calls are TRBV4-1 and TRBJ1-5; maybe TRBD1 (5 bases). DNA of the CDR3: TGCGCCAGCAGCCAAGATCCCTGGCAGGGAGAGGATCAGCCCCAGCATTTT. This sequence encodes CASSQDPWQGEDQPQHF.